Given below is one T cell receptor (beta chain) in context. Antigen unknown. The table came from immunoSEQ multiplex PCR; TCRdb's copy has only in-frame clones and leaves some out. The sample lists about 52,000 clones, 75% to 95% occurring once. The data were obtained in a study of a mutant IDH1 vaccine in newly diagnosed glioma. As for time point: week 11, during vaccination. Topical imiquimod accompanied each vaccine dose, which consisted of 300 ug of mutant IDH1 20-mer peptide. The V gene lost 4 bases and the J gene lost 3 bases, with 10 bases spanning the gap. CDR3 length: 12 amino acids. Germline loops: CDR1 SQVTM, CDR2 ANQGSEA.

Sequencing was performed on PBMCs, taken from a glioma patient whose treatment included an IDH1 peptide vaccine. The TCR was taken from a man in his fifties or sixties with glioma. The V and J genes are TRBV29-1 and TRBJ2-7; a weak D match, TRBD2 (5 bases). The CDR3 DNA reads TGCAGCGTTGTGATAGGGAGCTACGAGCAGTACTTC. Protein: CSVVIGSYEQYF.